This TCR beta chain appears in the sequencing data of a study of T cells in Graves' hyperthyroidism and ophthalmopathy. RNA transcripts served as the template for amplifying TCR beta CDR3 regions. HTBI primers were used for first-round RT-PCR of the TCR CDR3. TCRdb re-called the multiplex PCR reads with MiXCR, one entry per CDR3 protein. The sample shows approximately 740,000 distinct CDR3 sequences, 14% of them seen only once. Findings and limits, study-wide: Stable hyperthyroidism and ophthalmopathy were separated using 13 V-J signatures. Ophthalmopathy onset followed model prediction by a median approximately six months.

As regards this clonotype: The antigen remains unidentified.

V lost 5 bases to trimming and J lost 2 bases; unmatched junction nucleotides: 14. CDR3 size: 19 residues. Germline V lookup: CDR1 SGHVS, CDR2 FNYEAQ. V usage is TRBV7-6 and J usage is TRBJ2-3, with 12 bases lining up with TRBD2. This TCR derives from a woman aged 18-29 years with Graves' hyperthyroidism. The material sequenced was blood. The CDR3 DNA reads TGTGCCAGCAGCAACCCCAAAGGACTAGCGGGACAACTCACAGATACGCAGTATTTT. It codes for CASSNPKGLAGQLTDTQYF.